In this sample, the clone carrying this T cell receptor beta chain turned up a few times. Its antigen is unidentified. The source of the sample is a study of cytomegalovirus exposure and HLA in healthy donors. Turning to the study itself: Earlier work reported approximately 110 million unique TCR beta sequences from about 179 million T cells. Regarding the study as a whole: A later analysis linked a missense variant in DCLRE1C to the trimming of TCR beta V and J genes. Later work found most CMV-associated TCR beta chains apparently HLA-restricted. Reports indicated that the classifier achieved high specificity and sensitivity in diagnosing cytomegalovirus status.

This CDR3 is built from 18 residues. J gave up 0 bases and V 0 bases, and 8 bases lay outside the gene matches. Germline CDR1 LGHNA, CDR2 YNFKEQ. This PCR relied on a set of 60 Vbeta primers and 13 Jbeta primers. Profiling relied on immunoSEQ multiplex PCR, and the TCRdb table lists in-frame clones only, not all of them. This table holds over 75,000 clones, less than 80% found once. The V and J genes are TRBV4-2 and TRBJ1-1; 9 nucleotides line up with TRBD1. This clonotype was obtained from a man aged 25-45 years in good health and CMV-seronegative. Sequencing was performed on PBMCs. The CDR3, as DNA: TGTGCCAGCAGCCAAGATACAGGGGGCGCACCCGTGAACACTGAAGCTTTCTTT. As protein: CASSQDTGGAPVNTEAFF.